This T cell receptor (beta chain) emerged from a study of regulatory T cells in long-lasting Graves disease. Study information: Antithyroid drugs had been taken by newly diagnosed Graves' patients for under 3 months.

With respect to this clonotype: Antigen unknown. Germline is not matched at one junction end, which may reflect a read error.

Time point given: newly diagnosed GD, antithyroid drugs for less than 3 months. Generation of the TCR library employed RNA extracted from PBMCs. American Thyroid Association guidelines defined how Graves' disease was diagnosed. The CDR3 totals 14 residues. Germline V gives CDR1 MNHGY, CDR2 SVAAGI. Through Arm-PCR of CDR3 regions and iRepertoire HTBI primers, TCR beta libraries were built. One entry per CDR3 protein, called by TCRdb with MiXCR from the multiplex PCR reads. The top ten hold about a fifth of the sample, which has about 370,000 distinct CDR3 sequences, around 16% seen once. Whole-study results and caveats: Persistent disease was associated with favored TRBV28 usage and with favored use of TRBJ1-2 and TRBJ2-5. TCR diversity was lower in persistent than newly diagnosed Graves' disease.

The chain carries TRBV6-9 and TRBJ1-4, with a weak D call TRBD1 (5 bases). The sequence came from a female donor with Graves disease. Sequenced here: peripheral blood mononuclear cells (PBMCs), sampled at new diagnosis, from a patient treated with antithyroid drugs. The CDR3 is CASSYTGTGENLSF. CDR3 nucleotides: TGTGCCAGCAGTTACACCGGGACGGGGGAAAACCTGTCTTTT.